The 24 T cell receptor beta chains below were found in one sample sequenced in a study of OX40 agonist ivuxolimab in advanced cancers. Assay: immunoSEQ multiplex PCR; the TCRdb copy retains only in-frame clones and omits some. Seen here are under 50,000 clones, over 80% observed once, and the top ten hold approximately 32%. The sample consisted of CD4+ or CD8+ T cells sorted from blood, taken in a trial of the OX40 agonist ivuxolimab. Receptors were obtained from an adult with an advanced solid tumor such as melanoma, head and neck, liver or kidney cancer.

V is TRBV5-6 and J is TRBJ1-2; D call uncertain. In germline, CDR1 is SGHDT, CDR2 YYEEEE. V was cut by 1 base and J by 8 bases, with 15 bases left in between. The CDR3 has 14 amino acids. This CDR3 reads CASSLLESGYGYTF. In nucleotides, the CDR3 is TGTGCCAGCAGCTTGCTTGAATCCGGGTACGGCTACACCTTC.

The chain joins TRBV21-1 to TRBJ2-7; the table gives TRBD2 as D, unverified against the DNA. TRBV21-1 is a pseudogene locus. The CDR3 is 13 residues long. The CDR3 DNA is TGTGCCAGCAGCAAGCGGGAGCCCAACGAGCAGTACTTC. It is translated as CASSKREPNEQYF.

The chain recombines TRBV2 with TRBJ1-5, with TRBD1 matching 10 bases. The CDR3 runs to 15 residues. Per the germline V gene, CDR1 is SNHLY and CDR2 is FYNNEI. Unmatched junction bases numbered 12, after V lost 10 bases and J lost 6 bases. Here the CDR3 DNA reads TGTGCCACCAGGACAGGGGGTGGCCCAGGTCAGCCCCAGCATTTT. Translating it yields CATRTGGGPGQPQHF.

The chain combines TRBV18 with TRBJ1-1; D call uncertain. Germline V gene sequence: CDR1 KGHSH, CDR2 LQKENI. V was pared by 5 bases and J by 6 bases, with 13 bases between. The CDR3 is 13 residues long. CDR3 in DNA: TGTGCCAGCTCAATGGGTCAAGTCCCTGAAGCTTTCTTT. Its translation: CASSMGQVPEAFF.

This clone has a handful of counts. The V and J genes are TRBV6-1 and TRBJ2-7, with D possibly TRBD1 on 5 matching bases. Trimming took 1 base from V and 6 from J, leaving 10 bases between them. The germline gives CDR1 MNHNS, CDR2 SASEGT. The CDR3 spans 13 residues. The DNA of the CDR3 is TGTGCCAGCAGTGAAGGTTTTCAGGGCGAGCAGTACTTC. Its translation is CASSEGFQGEQYF.

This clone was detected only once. As DNA, the CDR3 is TGTGCCAGCACCCTGGCTAGCGGGGAGATCGGGGAGCTGTTTTTT. Residues: CASTLASGEIGELFF. The chain has TRBV4-2 and TRBJ2-2; 9 bases match TRBD2. Germline CDR1 is LGHNA and CDR2 is YNFKEQ. V dropped 7 bases and J dropped 7; count of bases not matched to a gene: 10. The CDR3 contains 15 residues.

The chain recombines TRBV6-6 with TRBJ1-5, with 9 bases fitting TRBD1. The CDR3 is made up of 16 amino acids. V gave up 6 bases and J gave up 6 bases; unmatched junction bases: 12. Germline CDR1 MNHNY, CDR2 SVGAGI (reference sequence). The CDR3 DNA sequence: TGTGCCAGCAGGGATAACTCCGGGACAGGGTTTCAGCCCCAGCATTTT. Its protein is CASRDNSGTGFQPQHF.

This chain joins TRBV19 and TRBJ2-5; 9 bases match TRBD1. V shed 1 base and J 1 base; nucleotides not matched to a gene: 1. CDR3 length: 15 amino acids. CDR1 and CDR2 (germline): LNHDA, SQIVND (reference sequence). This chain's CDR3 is CASSIATGGQETQYF. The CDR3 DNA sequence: TGTGCCAGTAGTATAGCGACAGGGGGCCAAGAGACCCAGTACTTC.

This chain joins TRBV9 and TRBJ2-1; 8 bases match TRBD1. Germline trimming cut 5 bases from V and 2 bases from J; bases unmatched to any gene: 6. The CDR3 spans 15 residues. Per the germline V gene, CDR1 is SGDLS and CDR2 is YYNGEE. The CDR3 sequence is CASSTTGVAYNEQFF. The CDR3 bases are TGTGCCAGCAGTACGACAGGGGTGGCCTACAATGAGCAGTTCTTC.

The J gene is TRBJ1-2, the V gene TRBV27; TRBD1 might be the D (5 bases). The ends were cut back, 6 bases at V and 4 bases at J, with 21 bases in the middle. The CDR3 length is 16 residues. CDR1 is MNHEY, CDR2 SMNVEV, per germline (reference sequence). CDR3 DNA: TGTGCCAGCAGGCCGGCCGGGACGGTCTTTTTCTATGGCTACACCTTC. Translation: CASRPAGTVFFYGYTF.

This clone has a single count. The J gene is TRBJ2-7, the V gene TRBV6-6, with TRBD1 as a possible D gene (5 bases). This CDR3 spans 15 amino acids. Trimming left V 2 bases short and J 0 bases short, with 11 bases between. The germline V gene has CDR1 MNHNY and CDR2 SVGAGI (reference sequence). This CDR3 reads CASSYRTSFSYEQYF. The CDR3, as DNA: TGTGCCAGCAGTTACAGGACAAGCTTCTCCTACGAGCAGTACTTC.

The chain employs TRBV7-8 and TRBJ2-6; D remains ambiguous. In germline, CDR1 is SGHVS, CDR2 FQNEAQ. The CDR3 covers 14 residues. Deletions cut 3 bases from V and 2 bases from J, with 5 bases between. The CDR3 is CASSFPTGANVLTF. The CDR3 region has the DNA TGTGCCAGCAGCTTTCCTACTGGGGCCAACGTCCTGACTTTC.

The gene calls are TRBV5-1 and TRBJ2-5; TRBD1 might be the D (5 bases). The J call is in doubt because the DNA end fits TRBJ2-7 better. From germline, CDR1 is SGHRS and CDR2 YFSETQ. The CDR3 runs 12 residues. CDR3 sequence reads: CASSDGHYEQYF. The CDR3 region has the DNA TGCGCCAGCAGTGACGGACACTACGAGCAGTACTTC.

CDR3: CASSDPYYNQPQHF. Here the CDR3 DNA reads TGTGCCAGTAGTGACCCCTACTATAATCAGCCCCAGCATTTT. The gene calls are TRBV19 and TRBJ1-5; the D is unclear. V gave up 5 bases and J gave up 4 bases, with 12 bases separating them. CDR3 length: 14 residues. CDR1 and CDR2 from the germline V gene are LNHDA and SQIVND (reference sequence).

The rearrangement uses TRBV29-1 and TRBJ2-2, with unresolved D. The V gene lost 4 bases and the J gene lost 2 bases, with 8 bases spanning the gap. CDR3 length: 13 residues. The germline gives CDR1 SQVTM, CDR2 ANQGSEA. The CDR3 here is CSVVPDNTGELFF. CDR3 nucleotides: TGCAGCGTTGTTCCAGATAACACCGGGGAGCTGTTTTTT.

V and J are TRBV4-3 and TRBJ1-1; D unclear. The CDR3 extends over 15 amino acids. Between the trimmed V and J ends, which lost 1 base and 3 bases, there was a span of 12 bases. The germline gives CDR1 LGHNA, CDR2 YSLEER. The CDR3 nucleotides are TGCGCCAGCAGCCAAGGGAGGACGTGGGACACTGAAGCTTTCTTT. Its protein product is CASSQGRTWDTEAFF.

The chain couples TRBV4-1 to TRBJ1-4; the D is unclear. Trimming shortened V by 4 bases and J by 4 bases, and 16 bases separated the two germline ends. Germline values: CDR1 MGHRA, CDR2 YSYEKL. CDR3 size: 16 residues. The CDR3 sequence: CASSPLDRRGNEKLFF. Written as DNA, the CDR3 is TGCGCCAGCAGCCCCCTCGACCGCCGAGGTAATGAAAAACTGTTTTTT.

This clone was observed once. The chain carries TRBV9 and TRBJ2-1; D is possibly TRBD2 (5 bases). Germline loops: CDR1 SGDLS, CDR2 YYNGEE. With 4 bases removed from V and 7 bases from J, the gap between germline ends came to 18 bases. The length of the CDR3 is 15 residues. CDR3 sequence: CASSQDWGVYNEQFF. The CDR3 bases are TGTGCCAGCAGCCAAGATTGGGGAGTATATAATGAGCAGTTCTTC.

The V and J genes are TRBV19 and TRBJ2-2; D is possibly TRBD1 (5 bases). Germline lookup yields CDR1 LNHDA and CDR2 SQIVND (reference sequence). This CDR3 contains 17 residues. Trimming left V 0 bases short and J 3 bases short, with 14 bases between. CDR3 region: CASSIDGVWGYTGELFF. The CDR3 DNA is TGTGCCAGTAGTATAGATGGAGTGTGGGGCTACACCGGGGAGCTGTTTTTT. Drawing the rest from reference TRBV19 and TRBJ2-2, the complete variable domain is DGGITQSPKYLFRKEGQNVTLSCEQNLNHDAMYWYRQDPGQGLRLIYYSQIVNDFQKGDIAEGYSVSREKKESFPLTVTSAQKNPTAFYLCASSIDGVWGYTGELFFGEGSRLTVL.

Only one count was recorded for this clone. The CDR3 DNA is TGTGCCAGCAGCCGTCCGAACTACGAGCAGTACTTC. The encoded protein is CASSRPNYEQYF. The chain employs TRBV11-1 and TRBJ2-7; D unclear. Trimming left V 5 bases short and J 3 bases short, with 8 bases between. The CDR3 length is 12 residues. Germline CDR1 reads SGHAT; CDR2 reads FQDESV (reference sequence).

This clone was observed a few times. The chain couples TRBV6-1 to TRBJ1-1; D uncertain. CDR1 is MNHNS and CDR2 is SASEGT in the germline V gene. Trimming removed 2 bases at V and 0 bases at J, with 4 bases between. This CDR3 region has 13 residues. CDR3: CASSEKMNTEAFF. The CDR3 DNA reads TGTGCCAGCAGTGAAAAAATGAACACTGAAGCTTTCTTT.

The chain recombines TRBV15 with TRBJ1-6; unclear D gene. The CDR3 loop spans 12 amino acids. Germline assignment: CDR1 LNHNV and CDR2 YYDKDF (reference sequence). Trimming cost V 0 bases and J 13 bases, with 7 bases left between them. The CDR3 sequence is CATSRDRTPLHF. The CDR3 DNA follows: TGTGCCACCAGCAGAGATAGAACCCCCCTCCACTTT.

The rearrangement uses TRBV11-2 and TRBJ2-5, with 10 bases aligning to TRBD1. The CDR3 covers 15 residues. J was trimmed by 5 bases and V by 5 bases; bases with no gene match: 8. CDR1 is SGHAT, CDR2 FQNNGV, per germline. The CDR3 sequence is CASSADRGLRETQYF. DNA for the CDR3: TGTGCCAGCAGCGCAGACAGGGGGCTGAGGGAGACCCAGTACTTC.

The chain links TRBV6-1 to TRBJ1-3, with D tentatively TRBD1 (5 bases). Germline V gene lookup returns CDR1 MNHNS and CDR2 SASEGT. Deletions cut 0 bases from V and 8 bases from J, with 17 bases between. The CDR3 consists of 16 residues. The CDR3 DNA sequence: TGTGCCAGCAGTGAAGCGGTGGGGAATTCGGGGGACACCATATATTTT. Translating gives CASSEAVGNSGDTIYF.